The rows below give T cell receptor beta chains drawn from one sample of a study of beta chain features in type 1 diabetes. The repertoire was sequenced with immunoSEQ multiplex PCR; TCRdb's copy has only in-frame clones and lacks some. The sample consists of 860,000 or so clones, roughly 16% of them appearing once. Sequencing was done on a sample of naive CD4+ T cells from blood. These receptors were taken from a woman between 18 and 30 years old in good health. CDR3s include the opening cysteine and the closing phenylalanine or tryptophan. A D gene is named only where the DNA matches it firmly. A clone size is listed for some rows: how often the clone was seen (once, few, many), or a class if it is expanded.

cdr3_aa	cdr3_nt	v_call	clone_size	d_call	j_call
CASSLMASSDEQFF	TGTGCCAGCAGCTTAATGGCTAGCTCGGATGAGCAGTTCTTC	TRBV7-3	NA	NA	TRBJ2-1
CASSFGTMALEQFF	TGCGCCAGCAGCTTCGGGACTATGGCACTTGAGCAGTTCTTC	TRBV5-1	NA	TRBD2	TRBJ2-1
CASMGQTTDTQYF	TGTGCCAGCATGGGGCAGACAACAGATACGCAGTATTTT	TRBV2	NA	NA	TRBJ2-3
CASSLVSGVSPETQYF	TGTGCCAGCAGCTTAGTGTCAGGGGTGTCCCCAGAGACCCAGTACTTC	TRBV7-2	NA	NA	TRBJ2-5
CSVRRNQETQYF	TGCAGCGTTCGTAGGAACCAAGAGACCCAGTACTTC	TRBV29-1	few	NA	TRBJ2-5
CASSGSSRPQETQYF	TGTGCCAGCAGTGGGTCTTCCCGGCCCCAAGAGACCCAGTACTTC	TRBV6-1	NA	NA	TRBJ2-5
CASSTQQRDTQYF	TGTGCCAGCAGTACCCAGCAAAGGGATACGCAGTATTTT	TRBV6-5	few	NA	TRBJ2-3
CASRPGGSGTQYF	TGTGCCAGCAGGCCGGGAGGGTCGGGGACCCAGTACTTC	TRBV14	NA	TRBD2	TRBJ2-5
CASSPGTDEKLFF	TGTGCCAGCTCACCCGGGACGGATGAAAAACTGTTTTTT	TRBV18	many	NA	TRBJ1-4
CASSQDLSPGTGRAYEQYF	TGTGCCAGCAGCCAAGACCTTAGTCCCGGGACAGGGAGGGCATACGAGCAGTACTTC	TRBV4-2	few	TRBD1	TRBJ2-7
CASSRTSGQETQYF	TGTGCCAGCAGCCGAACTAGCGGCCAAGAGACCCAGTACTTC	TRBV6-6	few	TRBD2	TRBJ2-5
CASSSGLAPYEQYF	TGTGCCAGCAGCTCGGGACTCGCCCCCTACGAGCAGTACTTC	TRBV11-2	few	NA	TRBJ2-7
CASSLYPRTDGYTF	TGTGCCAGCAGTTTATATCCCCGGACGGATGGCTACACCTTC	TRBV28	NA	NA	TRBJ1-2
CSVGRASQETQYF	TGCAGCGTGGGGAGGGCAAGCCAAGAGACCCAGTACTTC	TRBV29-1	NA	TRBD2	TRBJ2-5
CASSYLVEQPQHF	TGTGCCAGCAGTTACCTAGTCGAGCAGCCCCAGCATTTT	TRBV6-6	NA	NA	TRBJ1-5
CASSQSRDSYNTQYF	TGTGCCAGCAGCCAATCAAGGGACTCCTACAATACGCAGTATTTT	TRBV16	NA	NA	TRBJ2-3
CASSPRPGTSVYNEQFF	TGTGCCAGCAGCCCCCGGCCCGGGACTAGCGTATACAATGAGCAGTTCTTC	TRBV7-9	few	TRBD2	TRBJ2-1
CSVRVGSGGDTQYF	TGCAGCGTAAGGGTTGGCAGTGGCGGAGATACGCAGTATTTT	TRBV29-1	once	NA	TRBJ2-3
CAISLQAGAYNEQFF	TGTGCCATCAGCCTCCAGGCGGGAGCATACAATGAGCAGTTCTTC	TRBV10-3	few	TRBD2	TRBJ2-1
CASTPQSSYNEQFF	TGTGCCAGCACCCCACAGAGCTCCTACAATGAGCAGTTCTTC	TRBV28	few	NA	TRBJ2-1
CAGAVVPGGSSYNEQFF	TGTGCCGGGGCCGTTGTCCCGGGCGGGAGCTCCTACAATGAGCAGTTCTTC	TRBV28	few	TRBD2	TRBJ2-1
CASSPMEGTYGYTF	TGTGCCAGCTCACCAATGGAGGGTACCTATGGCTACACCTTC	TRBV18	NA	NA	TRBJ1-2
CASSDQRDETQYF	TGTGCCAGCAGCGACCAGCGGGATGAGACCCAATACTTC	TRBV5-4	NA	TRBD2	TRBJ2-5
CASSQSGITDTQYF	TGTGCCAGCAGTCAGAGCGGGATCACAGATACGCAGTATTTT	TRBV2	NA	TRBD2	TRBJ2-3
CASSLGLAGMGAQYF	TGTGCCAGCAGCTTAGGGCTAGCGGGGATGGGGGCCCAGTACTTC	TRBV7-3	NA	TRBD2	TRBJ2-5
CASSLGGYNEQFF	TGTGCCAGCAGTTTAGGCGGTTACAATGAGCAGTTCTTC	TRBV28	few	NA	TRBJ2-1
CASSRGQNTEAFF	TGTGCCAGCAGCCGCGGACAGAACACTGAAGCTTTCTTT	TRBV7-2	NA	NA	TRBJ1-1
CASSLLGDSSYEQYF	TGCGCCAGCAGCTTGCTTGGCGATAGCTCCTACGAGCAGTACTTC	TRBV5-1	NA	NA	TRBJ2-7
CASSPPDTQYF	TGTGCCAGCAGCCCACCAGATACGCAGTATTTT	TRBV7-9	NA	NA	TRBJ2-3
CASSPQGADQPQHF	TGTGCCAGCAGCCCACAGGGGGCCGATCAGCCCCAGCATTTT	TRBV11-2	few	TRBD1	TRBJ1-5
CASSHLAGHYYYEQYF	TGTGCCAGCAGCCACCTAGCGGGACATTACTATTACGAGCAGTACTTC	TRBV21-1	many	NA	TRBJ2-7
CASSTSGTAYEQYF	TGCGCCAGCAGCACTAGCGGGACGGCCTACGAGCAGTACTTC	TRBV5-1	NA	TRBD2	TRBJ2-7
CASSFGQNYEQYF	TGTGCCAGCAGTTTCGGACAGAACTACGAGCAGTACTTC	TRBV28	NA	NA	TRBJ2-7
CATSPRARGNEQFF	TGTGCCACTTCCCCGCGAGCGAGGGGGAATGAGCAGTTCTTC	TRBV19	few	NA	TRBJ2-1
CATQDLETQYF	TGTGCCACCCAGGACCTGGAGACCCAGTACTTC	TRBV10-3	few	NA	TRBJ2-5
CASSLGPTGNTEAFF	TGTGCCAGCAGCTTAGGCCCGACAGGGAACACTGAAGCTTTCTTT	TRBV7-9	few	NA	TRBJ1-1
CSASPRAGSEAFF	TGCAGCGCCTCACCACGGGCAGGGTCTGAAGCTTTCTTT	TRBV29-1	NA	NA	TRBJ1-1
CASSRLAGTGELFF	TGTGCCAGCAGTAGACTAGCGGGGACCGGGGAGCTGTTTTTT	TRBV2	few	TRBD2	TRBJ2-2
CASSPAGQQETQYF	TGTGCCAGCTCACCAGCGGGACAGCAAGAGACCCAGTACTTC	TRBV18	NA	NA	TRBJ2-5
CASSLVGTGANVLTF	TGTGCCAGCAGCTTAGTAGGGACCGGGGCCAACGTCCTGACTTTC	TRBV7-2	NA	NA	TRBJ2-6
CASSQVAGVVETQYF	TGCGCCAGCAGCCAAGTAGCGGGAGTGGTGGAGACCCAGTACTTC	TRBV4-1	few	TRBD2	TRBJ2-5
CASSRLAGGLDTQYF	TGCGCCAGCAGCAGACTAGCGGGAGGGCTGGATACGCAGTATTTT	TRBV5-1	NA	TRBD2	TRBJ2-3
CASSFLSGGGEQFF	TGTGCCAGCAGTTTCCTTTCGGGAGGAGGTGAGCAGTTCTTC	TRBV28	few	TRBD2	TRBJ2-1
CASSRGGSYNEQFF	TGTGCCAGCTCAAGGGGGGGCTCCTACAATGAGCAGTTCTTC	TRBV19	few	NA	TRBJ2-1
CASSIGALYEQFF	TGTGCCAGCAGCATCGGCGCTTTGTATGAGCAGTTCTTC	TRBV5-6	few	NA	TRBJ2-1
CASSSQPDMNTEAFF	TGCGCCAGCAGCAGTCAACCGGACATGAACACTGAAGCTTTCTTT	TRBV5-1	few	NA	TRBJ1-1
CASSLSGTGYTF	TGTGCCAGCAGCTTATCAGGGACTGGCTACACCTTC	TRBV11-2	few	NA	TRBJ1-2
CASRIPGQNYGYTF	TGTGCCAGCAGGATACCGGGACAGAACTATGGCTACACCTTC	TRBV7-3	few	TRBD1	TRBJ1-2
CASSQDPQGTGELFF	TGCGCCAGCAGCCAAGATCCCCAGGGCACCGGGGAGCTGTTTTTT	TRBV4-3	NA	NA	TRBJ2-2